The 32 T cell receptor beta chains reported below all come from one sample, sequenced in a study of T cells in Graves' hyperthyroidism and ophthalmopathy (dated by TCRdb to about 2019). The protocol used for the library was multiplex PCR. Sequencing was performed on an Illumina HiSeq 2000. The TCR beta CDR3 regions were amplified from the RNA transcripts. A first-round RT-PCR of the TCR CDR3 used the HTBI primer set with the Qiagen OneStep RT-PCR kit. TCRdb ran its own pipeline on the public reads, namely fastp trimming at Q25 and MiXCR clone calling, and kept in-frame beta chains. Entries that share a CDR3 protein sequence are merged under the most common genes and DNA. This sample gives 500,000 or so distinct CDR3 sequences in total; approximately 17% of them show up just once. Roughly a sixth of the sample is taken by the ten largest. Input material: blood. These receptors were collected from a woman under 30 with Graves' ophthalmopathy.

In this sample, this clonotype turned up many times. CDR3 bases: TGTGCCAGCAGTTTCAGTGGGGGGGAGACCCAGTACTTC. Its translation is CASSFSGGETQYF. The rearrangement links TRBV28 to TRBJ2-5; TRBD2 might be the D (6 bases). There are 13 residues in the CDR3. Deletions cut 3 bases from V and 5 bases from J, with 10 bases between. Germline CDR1 reads MDHEN; CDR2 reads SYDVKM.

Many counts were recorded for this clonotype. The chain uses TRBV20-1 and TRBJ2-2; 7 bases fit TRBD2. The CDR3 is 14 amino acids. Germline CDR1 and CDR2: DFQATT and SNEGSKA (reference sequence). J was trimmed by 5 bases and V by 3 bases; bases with no gene match: 6. The CDR3 region is CSASRQGGTGELFF. The CDR3 bases are TGCAGTGCTAGCCGGCAGGGAGGGACCGGGGAGCTGTTTTTT.

As DNA, the CDR3 is TGTGCCACCAGCGAGCAGGGGGCCCCGAATGAAAAACTGTTTTTT. It translates to CATSEQGAPNEKLFF. The chain has TRBV15 and TRBJ1-4; the match to TRBD1 covers 8 bases. Germline V gene lookup returns CDR1 LNHNV and CDR2 YYDKDF (reference sequence). The CDR3 is 15 residues long. The V segment lost 5 bases and the J segment 5 bases; nucleotides outside the gene matches: 7. The variable domain in full, completed from reference TRBV15 and TRBJ1-4, reads DAMVIQNPRYQVTQFGKPVTLSCSQTLNHNVMYWYQQKSSQAPKLLFHYYDKDFNNEADTPDNFQSRRPNTSFCFLDIRSPGLGDTAMYLCATSEQGAPNEKLFFGSGTQLSVL.

This clonotype turned up a few times. One end of the junction fails to match germline, which may point to a read error. This chain connects TRBV4-1 to TRBJ1-1; no reliable D call. The CDR3 length is 14 residues. From germline, CDR1 is MGHRA and CDR2 YSYEKL. The CDR3 nucleotides read TGCGCCAGCAGCCAAGATCCGGGGAACACTGGAGCTTTCTTT. It yields the protein CASSQDPGNTGAFF.

Details on this clonotype: A clone one base away is much larger, so this may be a read error. This rearrangement joins TRBV6-2 or TRBV6-3 to TRBJ2-1; 7 nucleotides agree with TRBD1. This CDR3 spans 17 amino acids. J was trimmed by 6 bases and V by 5 bases; bases with no gene match: 16. In germline, CDR1 is MNHEY, CDR2 SVGEGT. CDR3 region: CASSLPLGQKNTNEQFF. The CDR3 nucleotides are TGTGCCAGCAGTCTCCCCCTGGGACAGAAAAACACCAATGAGCAGTTCTTC.

This clonotype was recorded many times. J is TRBJ2-1 and V is TRBV6-1, with a possible D match to TRBD2 (6 bases). Looked up from germline, CDR1 is MNHNS and CDR2 is SASEGT. This CDR3 region has 17 residues. V was clipped by 5 bases and J by 2 bases, with 19 bases between them. The CDR3 is CASSSLLGGVPYNEQFF. The DNA of the CDR3 is TGTGCCAGCAGTTCCCTCTTGGGGGGAGTCCCCTACAATGAGCAGTTCTTC.

J is TRBJ2-6 and V is TRBV5-1, with TRBD1 as a possible D gene (5 bases). The CDR3 contains 18 residues. Germline V gene sequence: CDR1 SGHRS, CDR2 YFSETQ. V gave up 1 base and J gave up 1 base, with 15 bases separating them. The CDR3 region has the DNA TGCGCCAGCAGCTTGTTTTTTGGGGCCCATTCTGGGGCCAACGTCCTGACTTTC. Translated: CASSLFFGAHSGANVLTF.

This clonotype was seen just once. This chain joins TRBV6-4 and TRBJ2-3; TRBD2 agrees at 7 bases. The V gene end was trimmed by 0 bases and the J gene end by 2 bases; junction bases not matched to a gene: 5. There are 16 residues in the CDR3. In germline, CDR1 is MRHNA, CDR2 SNTAGT. CDR3 loop: CASSDSASGTTDTQYF. DNA for the CDR3: TGTGCCAGCAGTGACTCGGCTAGCGGAACCACAGATACGCAGTATTTT.

This clonotype was seen ten or more times. This chain uses TRBV2 with TRBJ2-7; D possibly corresponds to TRBD2 (5 bases). CDR3 length: 14 amino acids. The V gene's germline CDR1 is SNHLY and CDR2 FYNNEI. Trimming took 7 bases from V and 0 from J, leaving 13 bases between them. The CDR3, as DNA: TGTGCCAGCAACCTGGACTCGAGCTCCTACGAGCAGTACTTC. Amino acids: CASNLDSSSYEQYF. The whole variable domain, filled in from reference TRBV2 and TRBJ2-7, reads EPEVTQTPSHQVTQMGQEVILRCVPISNHLYFYWYRQILGQKVEFLVSFYNNEISEKSEIFDDQFSVERPDGSNFTLKIRSTKLEDSAMYFCASNLDSSSYEQYFGPGTRLTVT.

The CDR3 protein is CASSQEAISGRTTGELFF. The CDR3 region has the DNA TGTGCCAGCAGCCAAGAGGCCATCAGCGGGAGGACCACCGGGGAGCTGTTTTTT. The chain joins TRBV3-1 to TRBJ2-2; TRBD2 matches 9 bases. Germline trimming cut 0 bases from V and 4 bases from J; bases unmatched to any gene: 9. The CDR3 is 18 amino acids. Germline assignment: CDR1 LGHDT and CDR2 YNNKEL (reference sequence).

This clonotype was detected many times. This sequence joins TRBV7-2 and TRBJ2-7, with D possibly being TRBD1 or TRBD2 (5 bases each). Germline V gene data show CDR1 as SGHTA and CDR2 as FQGNSA. Trimming removed 5 bases from V and 7 bases from J, with 18 bases in between. The length of the CDR3 is 14 residues. CDR3 in amino acids: CASSQDGAGMEQYF. In DNA form, the CDR3 reads TGTGCCAGCAGCCAGGACGGGGCCGGTATGGAGCAGTACTTC. Complete variable domain (other parts from reference TRBV7-2 and TRBJ2-7): GAGVSQSPSNKVTEKGKDVELRCDPISGHTALYWYRQSLGQGLEFLIYFQGNSAPDKSGLPSDRFSAERTGGSVSTLTIQRTQQEDSAVYLCASSQDGAGMEQYFGPGTRLTVT.

In DNA form, the CDR3 reads TGTGCCAGCAGCCCAGGGGCCGGGGAGCTGTTTTTT. This translates into CASSPGAGELFF. This chain joins TRBV6-1 and TRBJ2-2, with D possibly being TRBD1 (6 bases). The CDR3 totals 12 residues. CDR1 and CDR2 (germline): MNHNS, SASEGT. Trimming left V 6 bases short and J 6 bases short, with 8 bases between.

This sequence joins TRBV7-3 and TRBJ2-3; D ambiguous. Judging by the DNA end, TRBJ1-5 fits better; the J call may be wrong. Germline V gives CDR1 SGHTA, CDR2 FQGTGA. The CDR3 extends over 15 amino acids. The CDR3 spells CASSLMPEAADTQHF. CDR3 in DNA: TGTGCCAGCAGCTTAATGCCGGAGGCGGCAGATACGCAGCATTTT.

Only a few counts were recorded for this clonotype. The chain combines TRBV11-2 with TRBJ2-1; 9 bases are a match to TRBD2. The V gene end was trimmed by 3 bases and the J gene end by 8 bases; junction bases not matched to a gene: 8. The germline V gene has CDR1 SGHAT and CDR2 FQNNGV. This CDR3 comprises 15 residues. The CDR3, as DNA: TGTGCCAGCAGCTTTATAGCGGGAGTTGGCCATGAGCAGTTCTTC. This codes for CASSFIAGVGHEQFF.

The chain is built from TRBV7-9 and TRBJ2-1, with D unclear. The germline V gene encodes CDR1 SEHNR and CDR2 FQNEAQ (reference sequence). The CDR3 is made up of 14 amino acids. Deletions cut 0 bases from V and 7 bases from J, with 10 bases between. The CDR3 DNA follows: TGTGCCAGCAGCTTAGCGGGGTGGCAGAATGAGCAGTTCTTC. Its translation: CASSLAGWQNEQFF. The full variable domain, its missing parts supplied by reference TRBV7-9 and TRBJ2-1, is DTGVSQNPRHKITKRGQNVTFRCDPISEHNRLYWYRQTLGQGPEFLTYFQNEAQLEKSRLLSDRFSAERPKGSFSTLEIQRTEQGDSAMYLCASSLAGWQNEQFFGPGTRLTVL.

The sample holds a few counts of this clonotype. The V gene is TRBV5-8, the J gene TRBJ1-4, with D possibly being TRBD1 (5 bases). Per germline, CDR1 SGHTS and CDR2 YDEGEE. V lost 4 bases and J lost 0, with 13 bases in between. This CDR3 comprises 16 residues. CDR3 DNA sequence: TGTGCCAGCAGCGTGGGGACCGCCGCAACTAATGAAAAACTGTTTTTT. This codes for CASSVGTAATNEKLFF.

This clonotype has ten or more counts. The CDR3 reads CASSGQGGNNEQFF. The CDR3 region has the DNA TGCGCCAGCAGTGGACAGGGGGGCAACAATGAGCAGTTCTTC. The chain recombines TRBV10-1 with TRBJ2-1, with 9 positions matching TRBD1. The CDR3 is made up of 14 amino acids. V lost 4 bases, J lost 5 bases, and 3 bases stayed unmatched. The V gene's germline CDR1 is WNHNN and CDR2 SYGVQD (reference sequence).

This clonotype was seen more than once but under ten times. The V gene is TRBV6-2 or TRBV6-3, the J gene TRBJ2-5; the match to TRBD2 covers 11 bases. Per the germline V gene, CDR1 is MNHEY and CDR2 is SVGEGT. The CDR3 is 17 residues long. With 6 bases clipped from V and 4 bases from J, the junction kept 13 bases outside the gene matches. The DNA for the CDR3 is TGTGCCAGCAGAACACCCACTAGCGGGAGAGGTTCAGAGACCCAGTACTTC. Encoded protein: CASRTPTSGRGSETQYF.

The V call is TRBV4-1, the J call TRBJ1-2, with 9 bases aligning to TRBD1. V was pared by 5 bases and J by 7 bases, with 8 bases of the junction left unmatched. Germline CDR1 MGHRA, CDR2 YSYEKL. The CDR3 is made up of 14 amino acids. CDR3: CASSSPGQGSGYTF. DNA of the CDR3: TGCGCCAGCAGCTCCCCGGGACAGGGCTCTGGCTACACCTTC.

In this sample, this clonotype turned up many times. The chain has TRBV7-2 and TRBJ2-5; TRBD2 matches at 8 bases. Unmatched junction bases numbered 1, after V lost 0 bases and J lost 4 bases. The CDR3 covers 14 residues. The V gene's germline CDR1 is SGHTA and CDR2 FQGNSA. The CDR3: CASSLALAGETQYF. The CDR3 nucleotides are TGTGCCAGCAGCTTAGCGCTAGCGGGAGAGACCCAGTACTTC.

This clonotype was counted between two and nine times. CDR3 protein: CASSVLPRAGGDNEQFF. CDR3 DNA sequence: TGTGCCAGCAGCGTTCTCCCCCGGGCGGGGGGGGACAATGAGCAGTTCTTC. The chain is built from TRBV9 and TRBJ2-1; 9 bases agree with TRBD2. The V and J ends lost 2 bases and 5 bases, in that order; junction bases with no gene match: 11. CDR1 is SGDLS, CDR2 YYNGEE, per germline. This CDR3 has 17 residues.

This clonotype was seen a handful of times. The CDR3, as DNA: TGTGCCAGCAGCGGCGGGACGAACCACCTGTACGAGCAGTACTTC. Translating gives CASSGGTNHLYEQYF. The chain has TRBV9 and TRBJ2-7, with D possibly TRBD2 on 6 matching bases. Per germline, CDR1 SGDLS and CDR2 YYNGEE. V lost 3 bases and J 4 bases, leaving 17 bases between the germline ends. CDR3 length equals 15 residues.

The CDR3 loop is CSVHTGTGGVGKNIQYF. The CDR3 DNA reads as TGCAGCGTTCACACCGGGACAGGGGGCGTTGGCAAAAACATTCAGTACTTC. This chain links TRBV29-1 with TRBJ2-4; TRBD1 matches 12 bases. The germline V gene encodes CDR1 SQVTM and CDR2 ANQGSEA. The CDR3 consists of 17 residues. V shed 5 bases, J shed 3 bases, and the junction held 11 bases outside the gene matches.

This clonotype has a count of ten or more. This sequence joins TRBV3-1 and TRBJ1-1, with unresolved D. Looked up from germline, CDR1 is LGHDT and CDR2 is YNNKEL (reference sequence). The length of the CDR3 is 16 residues. The V end lost 1 base, the J end lost 3 bases, and 15 bases lay between the germline ends. CDR3 protein: CASSQGSTLIHTEAFF. The CDR3 DNA sequence: TGTGCCAGCAGCCAAGGGTCGACCCTGATTCACACTGAAGCTTTCTTT.

The rearrangement links TRBV20-1 to TRBJ2-3; possibly TRBD2 for D (6 bases). Germline CDR1 is DFQATT and CDR2 is SNEGSKA (reference sequence). V gave up 5 bases and J gave up 0 bases, with 9 bases separating them. The CDR3 length is 13 residues. The CDR3 protein is CSAVSGSTDTQYF. In DNA, the CDR3 is TGCAGTGCTGTCAGCGGGAGCACAGATACGCAGTATTTT.

This clonotype was recorded a few times. This may arise from a read error, as a much more abundant clone is one base away. The chain carries TRBV5-6 and TRBJ2-7, with 11 positions matching TRBD2. The CDR3 is made up of 15 amino acids. After removal of 1 base from V and 2 bases from J, the junction contained 2 bases not matched to a gene. The germline V gene has CDR1 SGHDT and CDR2 YYEEEE. The CDR3 reads CASSLRLAGTYEQYF. CDR3 nucleotide sequence: TGTGCCAGCAGCTTGAGACTAGCGGGAACCTACGAGCAGTACTTC.

This clonotype was detected many times. The rearrangement joins TRBV2 to TRBJ1-1; D unclear. Looked up from germline, CDR1 is SNHLY and CDR2 is FYNNEI. Deletions cut 7 bases from V and 3 bases from J, with 12 bases between. The CDR3 spans 13 residues. In nucleotides, the CDR3 is TGTGCCAGCACATCCGATGAATACACTGAAGCTTTCTTT. This encodes CASTSDEYTEAFF.

The chain uses TRBV5-1 and TRBJ2-1; the match to TRBD1 covers 8 bases. Losses at the gene ends were 2 bases for V and 5 bases for J; bases not matched to a gene: 9. The germline gives CDR1 SGHRS, CDR2 YFSETQ. The CDR3 extends over 16 amino acids. Here the CDR3 reads CASSLPGQGLNNEQFF. The CDR3, as DNA: TGCGCCAGCAGCTTACCCGGACAGGGCCTCAACAATGAGCAGTTCTTC.

In this sample, this clonotype turned up many times. The chain uses TRBV18 and TRBJ2-1; D may be TRBD2 (5 bases). The CDR3 consists of 16 residues. V was cut by 3 bases and J by 2 bases, with 14 bases left in between. CDR1 is KGHSH and CDR2 is LQKENI in the germline V gene. CDR3 region: CASSPTGIPPYNEQFF. In DNA, the CDR3 is TGTGCCAGCTCACCTACCGGGATTCCACCCTACAATGAGCAGTTCTTC.

This clonotype was detected a few times. The chain uses TRBV27 and TRBJ2-2; TRBD1 matches 8 bases. The CDR3 spans 18 residues. The V segment lost 6 bases and the J segment 0 bases; nucleotides outside the gene matches: 12. The V gene's germline CDR1 is MNHEY and CDR2 SMNVEV (reference sequence). CDR3: CASSHLPGQGSNTGELFF. CDR3 nucleotides: TGTGCCAGCAGCCATCTCCCCGGACAGGGATCGAACACCGGGGAGCTGTTTTTT.

This clonotype was detected many times. This chain's CDR3 is CASSLSGDTYNEQFF. As DNA, the CDR3 is TGCGCCAGCAGCTTGAGCGGGGACACGTACAATGAGCAGTTCTTC. This rearrangement joins TRBV5-1 to TRBJ2-1; the D gene is possibly TRBD2 (7 bases). CDR1 is SGHRS and CDR2 is YFSETQ in the germline V gene. The V end was cut by 1 base, the J end by 4 bases, with 12 bases between. The CDR3 sequence is 15 residues long. Complete variable domain (other parts from reference TRBV5-1 and TRBJ2-1): KAGVTQTPRYLIKTRGQQVTLSCSPISGHRSVSWYQQTPGQGLQFLFEYFSETQRNKGNFPGRFSGRQFSNSRSEMNVSTLELGDSALYLCASSLSGDTYNEQFFGPGTRLTVL.

This clonotype was counted only a few times. The CDR3 sequence: CASSFWSSGNTIYF. The CDR3 nucleotides read TGTGCCAGCAGTTTTTGGAGCTCTGGAAACACCATATATTTT. The rearrangement uses TRBV28 and TRBJ1-3; D gene uncertain. CDR1 is MDHEN and CDR2 is SYDVKM in the germline V gene. CDR3 length equals 14 residues. V was pared by 3 bases and J by 0 bases, with 6 bases between.